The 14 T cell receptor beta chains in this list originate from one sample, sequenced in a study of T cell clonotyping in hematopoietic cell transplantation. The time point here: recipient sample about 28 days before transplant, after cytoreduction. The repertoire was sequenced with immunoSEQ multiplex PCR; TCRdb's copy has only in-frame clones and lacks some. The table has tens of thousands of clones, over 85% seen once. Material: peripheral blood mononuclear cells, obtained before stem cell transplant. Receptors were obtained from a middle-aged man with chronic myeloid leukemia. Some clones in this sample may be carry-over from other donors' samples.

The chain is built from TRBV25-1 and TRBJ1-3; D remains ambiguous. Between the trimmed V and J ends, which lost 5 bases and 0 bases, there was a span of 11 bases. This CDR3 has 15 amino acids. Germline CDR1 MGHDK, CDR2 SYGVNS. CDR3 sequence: CASSRTDDSGNTIYF. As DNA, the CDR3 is TGTGCCAGCAGTAGGACCGACGACTCTGGAAACACCATATATTTT.

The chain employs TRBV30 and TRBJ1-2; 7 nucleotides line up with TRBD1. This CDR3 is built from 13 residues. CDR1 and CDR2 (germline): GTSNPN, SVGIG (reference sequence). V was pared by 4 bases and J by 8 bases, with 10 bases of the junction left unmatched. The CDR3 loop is CAWNTGVLGGYTF. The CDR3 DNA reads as TGTGCCTGGAACACAGGGGTATTGGGCGGCTACACCTTC.

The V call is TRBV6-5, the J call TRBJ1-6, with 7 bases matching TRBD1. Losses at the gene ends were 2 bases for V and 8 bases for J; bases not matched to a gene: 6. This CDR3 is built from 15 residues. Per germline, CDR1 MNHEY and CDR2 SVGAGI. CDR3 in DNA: TGTGCCAGCAGTTACACCAGGGGGGGAGATTCACCCCTCCACTTT. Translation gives CASSYTRGGDSPLHF.

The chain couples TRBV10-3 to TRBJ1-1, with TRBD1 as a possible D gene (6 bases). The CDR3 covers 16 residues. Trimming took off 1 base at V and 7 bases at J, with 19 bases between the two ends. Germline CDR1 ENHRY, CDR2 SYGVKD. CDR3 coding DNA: TGTGCCATCAGTGAGTACTTCGGGGGGCGCGGAGTTGAAGCTTTCTTT. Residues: CAISEYFGGRGVEAFF.

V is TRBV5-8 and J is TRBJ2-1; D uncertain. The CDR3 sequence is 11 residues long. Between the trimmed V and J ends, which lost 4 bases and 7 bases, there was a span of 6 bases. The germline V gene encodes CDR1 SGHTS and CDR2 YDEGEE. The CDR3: CASSRFNEQFF. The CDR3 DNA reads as TGTGCCAGCAGCCGATTTAATGAGCAGTTCTTC.

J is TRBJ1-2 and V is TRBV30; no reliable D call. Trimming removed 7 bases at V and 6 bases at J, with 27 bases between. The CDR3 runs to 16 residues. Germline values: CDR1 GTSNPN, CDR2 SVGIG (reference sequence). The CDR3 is CALESWNDGPADGYTF. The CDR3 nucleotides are TGTGCCTTGGAGTCCTGGAACGACGGGCCCGCGGATGGCTACACCTTC.

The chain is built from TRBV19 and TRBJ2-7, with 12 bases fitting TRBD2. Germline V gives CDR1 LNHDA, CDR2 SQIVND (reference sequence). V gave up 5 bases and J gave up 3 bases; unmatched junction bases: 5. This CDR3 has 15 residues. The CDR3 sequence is CASSLTSGGIYEQYF. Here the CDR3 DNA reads TGTGCCAGTAGTCTTACTAGCGGGGGGATCTACGAGCAGTACTTC.

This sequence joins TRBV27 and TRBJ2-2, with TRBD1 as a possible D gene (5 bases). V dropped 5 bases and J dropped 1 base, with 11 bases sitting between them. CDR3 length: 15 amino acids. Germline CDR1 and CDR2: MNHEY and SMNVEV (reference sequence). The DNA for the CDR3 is TGTGCCAGCAGTCCCCAGACAGAGAACACCGGGGAGCTGTTTTTT. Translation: CASSPQTENTGELFF.

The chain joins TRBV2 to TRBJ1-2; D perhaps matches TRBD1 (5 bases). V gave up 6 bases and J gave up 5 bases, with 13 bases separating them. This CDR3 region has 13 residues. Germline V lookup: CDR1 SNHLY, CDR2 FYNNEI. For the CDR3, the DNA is TGTGCCAGCAGCCCCAGGGAGGCGTATGGCTACACCTTC. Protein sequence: CASSPREAYGYTF. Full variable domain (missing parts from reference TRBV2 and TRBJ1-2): EPEVTQTPSHQVTQMGQEVILRCVPISNHLYFYWYRQILGQKVEFLVSFYNNEISEKSEIFDDQFSVERPDGSNFTLKIRSTKLEDSAMYFCASSPREAYGYTFGSGTRLTVV.

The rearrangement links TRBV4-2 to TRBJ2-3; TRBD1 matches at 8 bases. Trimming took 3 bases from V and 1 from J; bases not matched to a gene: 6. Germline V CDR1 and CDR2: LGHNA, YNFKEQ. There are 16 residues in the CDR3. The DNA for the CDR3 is TGTGCCAGCAGCCAGGGTGGACAGGGACGCACAGATACGCAGTATTTT. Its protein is CASSQGGQGRTDTQYF.

This CDR3 reads CASSGPSGGGSGTDTQYF. CDR3 DNA sequence: TGTGCCAGCAGTGGGCCTAGCGGGGGGGGTTCGGGCACAGATACGCAGTATTTT. The rearrangement joins TRBV6-1 to TRBJ2-3; TRBD2 matches 12 bases. The CDR3 loop spans 18 amino acids. The germline V gene encodes CDR1 MNHNS and CDR2 SASEGT. V trimming: 4 bases; J trimming: 1 base; junction bases outside the gene matches: 9.

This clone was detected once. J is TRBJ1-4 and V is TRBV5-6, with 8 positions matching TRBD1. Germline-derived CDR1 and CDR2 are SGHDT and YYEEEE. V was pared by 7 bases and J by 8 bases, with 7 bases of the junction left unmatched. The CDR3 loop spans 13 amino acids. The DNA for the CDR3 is TGTGCCAGCGCGGACAGGGACGGAGAAAAACTGTTTTTT. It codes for CASADRDGEKLFF.

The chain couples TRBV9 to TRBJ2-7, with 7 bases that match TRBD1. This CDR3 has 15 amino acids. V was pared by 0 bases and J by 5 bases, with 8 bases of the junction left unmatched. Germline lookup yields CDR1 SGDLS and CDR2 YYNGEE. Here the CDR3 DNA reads TGTGCCAGCAGCGTAGCTCCGGACAGGTACCACGAGCAGTACTTC. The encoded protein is CASSVAPDRYHEQYF.

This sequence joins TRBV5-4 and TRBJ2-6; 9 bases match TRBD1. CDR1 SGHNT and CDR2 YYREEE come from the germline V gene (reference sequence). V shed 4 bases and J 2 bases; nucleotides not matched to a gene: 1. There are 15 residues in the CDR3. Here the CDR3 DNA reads TGTGCCAGCAGCGGGGACAGGGCTGGGGCCAACGTCCTGACTTTC. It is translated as CASSGDRAGANVLTF.